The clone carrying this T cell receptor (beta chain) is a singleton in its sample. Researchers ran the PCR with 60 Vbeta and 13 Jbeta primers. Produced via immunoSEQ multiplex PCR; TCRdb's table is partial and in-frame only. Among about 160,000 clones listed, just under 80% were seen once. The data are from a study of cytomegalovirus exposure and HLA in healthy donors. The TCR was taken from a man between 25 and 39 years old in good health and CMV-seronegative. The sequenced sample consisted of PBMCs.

CDR3 amino acids: CASSFMSEQETQYF. DNA for the CDR3: TGTGCCAGCAGCTTTATGTCAGAACAAGAGACCCAGTACTTC. The chain has TRBV7-9 and TRBJ2-5; no firm D call. The CDR3 has 14 amino acids. Looked up from germline, CDR1 is SEHNR and CDR2 is FQNEAQ (reference sequence). Trimming stripped 3 bases from V and 2 bases from J, with 10 bases between.